A selection of T cell receptor beta chains follows, all from one sample in a study of cytomegalovirus exposure and HLA in healthy donors. The protocol was immunoSEQ multiplex PCR, while the TCRdb copy is restricted to in-frame clones and leaves out a portion. Among 110,000 to 150,000 clones listed, roughly 77% were seen once. Material for sequencing was PBMCs. The receptors were sampled from a man aged 35 to 55 in good health and CMV-seronegative. Each CDR3 is given with its conserved first and last residue. The D gene is left open where the match is weak. Clone size appears in some rows only: once, few, many, or a class for an expanded clone.

>NA|TRBD2|TRBV6-1|TRBJ2-5
CASSGLAGGRETQYF
TGTGCCAGCAGTGGACTAGCGGGGGGGCGAGAGACCCAGTACTTC
>NA|NA|TRBV9|TRBJ2-1
CASSTSGTPYNEQFF
TGTGCCAGCAGCACCTCCGGGACACCCTACAATGAGCAGTTCTTC
>NA|NA|TRBV6-1|TRBJ1-1
CASSEQGGQTEAFF
TGTGCCAGCAGTGAACAGGGAGGGCAAACTGAAGCTTTCTTT
>once|TRBD1|TRBV30|TRBJ2-7
CAWTSGTGFSFYEQYF
TGTGCCTGGACCTCCGGGACAGGGTTTTCCTTCTACGAGCAGTACTTC
>NA|NA|TRBV19|TRBJ1-2
CASSLPGGIGYGYTF
TGTGCCAGTAGTCTCCCGGGTGGTATAGGCTATGGCTACACCTTC
>NA|NA|TRBV7-8|TRBJ2-1
CASSLFRGFSGNEQFF
TGTGCCAGCAGCTTATTCCGGGGGTTCTCGGGTAATGAGCAGTTCTTC
>few|NA|TRBV7-8|TRBJ1-1
CASSRDLGGTEAFF
TGTGCCAGCAGCCGTGACCTGGGGGGCACTGAAGCTTTCTTT
>few|NA|TRBV4-3|TRBJ1-2
CASSPPGGRSNYGYTF
TGCGCCAGCAGCCCCCCGGGGGGACGGTCTAACTATGGCTACACCTTC
>few|NA|TRBV6-1|TRBJ2-3
CASSDGRDTDTQYF
TGTGCCAGCAGTGACGGCAGGGACACAGATACGCAGTATTTT
>NA|NA|TRBV6-5|TRBJ2-2
CASSYGESTGELFF
TGTGCCAGCAGTTACGGGGAGAGCACCGGGGAGCTGTTTTTT
>few|NA|TRBV4-3|TRBJ1-5
CASSQDGEQPQHF
TGCGCCAGCAGCCAAGACGGGGAGCAGCCCCAGCATTTT
>NA|NA|TRBV29-1|TRBJ2-2
CSVQDSLNTGELFF
TGCAGCGTTCAGGACAGCTTGAACACCGGGGAGCTGTTTTTT
>NA|NA|TRBV14|TRBJ2-3
CASSQQGSTDTQYF
TGTGCCAGCAGCCAACAGGGTTCCACAGATACGCAGTATTTT
>NA|NA|TRBV6-6|TRBJ1-5
CASSNQGNQPQHF
TGTGCCAGCAGTAATCAGGGCAATCAGCCCCAGCATTTT
>NA|NA|TRBV2|TRBJ2-1
CASGGYQNEQFF
TGTGCCAGCGGGGGCTACCAGAATGAGCAGTTCTTC
>NA|TRBD1|TRBV4-1|TRBJ1-1
CASSRVTGTANTEAFF
TGCGCCAGCAGCCGGGTTACCGGGACAGCGAACACTGAAGCTTTCTTT
>NA|TRBD1|TRBV30|TRBJ2-2
CAWNTGGGGHTGELFF
TGTGCCTGGAATACAGGGGGTGGGGGTCACACCGGGGAGCTGTTTTTT
>NA|TRBD1|TRBV27|TRBJ1-2
CASRPTGTNYGYTF
TGTGCCAGCAGGCCGACAGGGACAAACTATGGCTACACCTTC
>NA|NA|TRBV29-1|TRBJ1-2
CSVETENYGYTF
TGCAGCGTTGAAACAGAGAACTATGGCTACACCTTC
>NA|NA|TRBV18|TRBJ2-3
CASSPSSTDTQYF
TGTGCCAGCTCACCCTCTAGCACAGATACGCAGTATTTT
>few|NA|TRBV2|TRBJ1-2
CASRREVYGYTF
TGTGCCAGCAGGAGGGAAGTATATGGCTACACCTTC
>NA|NA|TRBV7-3|TRBJ1-1
CASSLGQGNNNEAFF
TGTGCCAGCAGCTTGGGCCAGGGGAATAATAATGAAGCTTTCTTT